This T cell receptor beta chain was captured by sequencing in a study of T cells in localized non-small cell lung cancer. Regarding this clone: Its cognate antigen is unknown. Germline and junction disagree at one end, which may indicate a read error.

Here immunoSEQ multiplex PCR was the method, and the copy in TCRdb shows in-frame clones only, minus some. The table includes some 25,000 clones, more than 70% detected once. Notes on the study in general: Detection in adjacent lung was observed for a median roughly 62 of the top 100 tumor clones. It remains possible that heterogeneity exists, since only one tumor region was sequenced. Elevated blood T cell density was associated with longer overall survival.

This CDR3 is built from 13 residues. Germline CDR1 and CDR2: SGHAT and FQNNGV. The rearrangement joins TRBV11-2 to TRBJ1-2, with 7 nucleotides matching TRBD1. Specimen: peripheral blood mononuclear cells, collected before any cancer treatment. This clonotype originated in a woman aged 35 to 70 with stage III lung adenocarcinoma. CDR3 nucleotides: TGTGCCAGCAGCTTTGGGGGACAGCTATTAAACTCCTTC. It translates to CASSFGGQLLNSF.